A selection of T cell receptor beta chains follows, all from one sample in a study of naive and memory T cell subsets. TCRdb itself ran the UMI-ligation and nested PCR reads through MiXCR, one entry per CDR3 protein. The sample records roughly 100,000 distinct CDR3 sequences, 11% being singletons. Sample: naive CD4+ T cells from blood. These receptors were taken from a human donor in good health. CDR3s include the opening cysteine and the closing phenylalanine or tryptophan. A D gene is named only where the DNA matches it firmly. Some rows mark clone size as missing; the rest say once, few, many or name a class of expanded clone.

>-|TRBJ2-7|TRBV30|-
TGTGCCTGGAATTGGGGGACACACTACGAGCAGTACTTC
CAWNWGTHYEQYF
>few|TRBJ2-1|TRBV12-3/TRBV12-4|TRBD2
TGTGCCAGCAGGTCGACTAGCCCCAATGAGCAGTTCTTC
CASRSTSPNEQFF
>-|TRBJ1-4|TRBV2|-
TGTGCCAGCACCGGGCAGGAAGAAAAACTGTTTTTT
CASTGQEEKLFF
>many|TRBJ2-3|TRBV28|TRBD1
TGTGCCAGCAGTTTATCAGGGGGCGGGGATACGCAGTATTTT
CASSLSGGGDTQYF
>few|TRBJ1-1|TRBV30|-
TGTGCCTGGAGACGGAGCTCGAACACTGAAGCTTTCTTT
CAWRRSSNTEAFF
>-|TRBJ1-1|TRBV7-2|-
TGTGCCAGCAGCTTAGTTAAGGGGTCGGTGTCTGAAGCTTTCTTT
CASSLVKGSVSEAFF
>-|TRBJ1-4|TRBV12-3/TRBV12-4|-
TGTGCCAGCAGTATCTCCGGGACCGGGAAGGGAAAACTGTTTTTT
CASSISGTGKGKLFF
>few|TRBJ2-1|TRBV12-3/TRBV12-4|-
TGTGCCAGCAGTCCGAGACAGGCAGGGTCGCCTAGCTCCTACAATGAGCAGTTCTTC
CASSPRQAGSPSSYNEQFF
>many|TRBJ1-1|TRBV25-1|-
TGTGCCAGCAGGGGATACATGAACACTGAAGCTTTCTTT
CASRGYMNTEAFF
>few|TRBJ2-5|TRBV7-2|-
TGTGCCAGCAGCTTTGCCGGAGAGACCCAGTACTTC
CASSFAGETQYF
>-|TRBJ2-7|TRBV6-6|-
TGTGCCAGCAGCCCCGGGGTAGAGCGGTTAACCTACGAGCAGTACTTC
CASSPGVERLTYEQYF
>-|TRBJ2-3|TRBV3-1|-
TGTGCCAGTCAGACAACGGTTACAGATACGCAGTATTTT
CASQTTVTDTQYF
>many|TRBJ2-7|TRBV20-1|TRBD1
TGCAGTGCCCAACCACAGGGGAGCTCCTACGAGCAGTACTTC
CSAQPQGSSYEQYF
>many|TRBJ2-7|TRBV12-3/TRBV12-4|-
TGTGCCAGCAGCCGACGGATTCCAAACTTCTACGAGCAGTACTTC
CASSRRIPNFYEQYF
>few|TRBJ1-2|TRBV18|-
TGTGCCAGCTCACTCCGGGCCGTGCTCAGCGGCTACACCTTC
CASSLRAVLSGYTF
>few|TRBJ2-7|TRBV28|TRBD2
TGTGCCATCGGGGGGGGCGCCCGGGAGCAGTACTTC
CAIGGGAREQYF
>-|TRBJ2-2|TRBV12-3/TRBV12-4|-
TGTGCCAGCAGTTTGGGGGGCGAGGCCACCGGGGAGCTGTTTTTT
CASSLGGEATGELFF
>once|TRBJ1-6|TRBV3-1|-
TGTGCCAGCAGCCCCAAATACCTAACAGGAACTAATAATTCACCCCTCCACTTT
CASSPKYLTGTNNSPLHF
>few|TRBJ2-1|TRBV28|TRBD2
TGTGCCAGCAGCCGGACTAGCGGGGCGCGGAATGAGCAGTTCTTC
CASSRTSGARNEQFF
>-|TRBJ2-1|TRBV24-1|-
TGTGCCACCAGTGATTTTCGGCGGAGCTCCTACAATGAGCAGTTCTTC
CATSDFRRSSYNEQFF
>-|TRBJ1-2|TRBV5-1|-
TGCGCCAGCAGCATAGGGCCCACTAACTATGGCTACACCTTC
CASSIGPTNYGYTF
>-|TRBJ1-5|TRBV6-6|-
TGTGCCGGTTCGGTCGCAGGGGGCAATCAGCCCCAGCATTTT
CAGSVAGGNQPQHF
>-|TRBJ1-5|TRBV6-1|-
TGTGCCAGCAGCATTGACAGGCCCAGCAATCAGCCCCAGCATTTT
CASSIDRPSNQPQHF
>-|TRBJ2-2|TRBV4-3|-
TGCGCCAGCAGCCACCGGCTGGGGGAAAGTATCGGGGAGCTGTTTTTT
CASSHRLGESIGELFF
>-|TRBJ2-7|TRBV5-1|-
TGCGCCAGCCAAAGGGACGGGGGCCACAGCTACGAGCAGTACTTC
CASQRDGGHSYEQYF
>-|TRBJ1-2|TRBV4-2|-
TGTGCCAGCAGCCACCAAGACGGAGCTAACTATGGCTACACCTTC
CASSHQDGANYGYTF
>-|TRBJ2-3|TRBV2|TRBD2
TGTGCCAGTAGCGGGAGAGATACGCAGTATTTT
CASSGRDTQYF
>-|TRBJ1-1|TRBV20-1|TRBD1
TGCAGTGCTAGTTCTAAGGGGGCGCGGGAAGCTTTCTTT
CSASSKGAREAFF
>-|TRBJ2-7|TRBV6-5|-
TGTGCCAGCAGTTACCGGGGGAAGCAGTACTTC
CASSYRGKQYF
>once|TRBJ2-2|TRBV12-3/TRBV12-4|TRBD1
TGTGCCAGCAGTCAACAGGGGGCTGGCACCGGGGAGCTGTTTTTT
CASSQQGAGTGELFF
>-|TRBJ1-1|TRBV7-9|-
TGTGCCAGCAGGGGCAGGGGTATTAGGAACACTGAAGCTTTCTTT
CASRGRGIRNTEAFF
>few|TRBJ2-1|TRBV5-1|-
TGCGCCAGCAGCTTACAGACAACCTACAATGAGCAGTTCTTC
CASSLQTTYNEQFF
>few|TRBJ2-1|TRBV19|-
TGTGCCAGTAGTATAGATCGCGGGTACAATGAGCAGTTCTTC
CASSIDRGYNEQFF
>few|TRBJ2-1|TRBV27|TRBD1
TGTGCCAGCAGTTTATCTCGGACAGGGCCCCACAATGGGCAGTTCTTC
CASSLSRTGPHNGQFF
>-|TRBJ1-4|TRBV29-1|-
TGCAGCGTTGTACTCACAGGGAGGGATGAAAAACTGTTTTTT
CSVVLTGRDEKLFF
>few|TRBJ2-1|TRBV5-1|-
TGCGCCAGCAGCTTGGACGGAAACTCCTACAATGAGCAGTTCTTC
CASSLDGNSYNEQFF
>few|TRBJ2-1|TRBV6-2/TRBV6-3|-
TGTGCCAGCAGTTACGGGGGAGTACGGGAGAGAGGAAATGAGCAGTTCTTC
CASSYGGVRERGNEQFF
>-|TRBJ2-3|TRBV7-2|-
TGTGCCAGCAGCTTAAGGCGGGGCACAGATACGCAGTATTTT
CASSLRRGTDTQYF
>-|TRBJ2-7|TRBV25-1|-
TGTGCCAGCAGTGAATCCAGCTACGAGCAGTACTTC
CASSESSYEQYF
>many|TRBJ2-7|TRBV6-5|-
TGTGCCAGCAGTCACAGTTTTGGAGGCTACGAGCAGTACTTC
CASSHSFGGYEQYF
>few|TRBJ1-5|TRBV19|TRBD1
TGTGCCAGTAGTCCCAAGGACAGGGCGGATCAGCCCCAGCATTTT
CASSPKDRADQPQHF
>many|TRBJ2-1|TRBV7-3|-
TGTGCCAGCAGCTTAATTGTCAATGTGGGCAATGAGCAGTTCTTC
CASSLIVNVGNEQFF
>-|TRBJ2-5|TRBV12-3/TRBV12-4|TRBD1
TGTGCCAGCAGATCTACCGGGACAGGGGTTGGGGAGACCCAGTACTTC
CASRSTGTGVGETQYF
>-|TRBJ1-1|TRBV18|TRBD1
TGTGCCAGCTCAACCGGGACAGATCTGAACACTGAAGCTTTCTTT
CASSTGTDLNTEAFF
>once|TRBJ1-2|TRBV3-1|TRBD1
TGTGCCACCTGGGACAGACCCTATGGCTACACCTTC
CATWDRPYGYTF
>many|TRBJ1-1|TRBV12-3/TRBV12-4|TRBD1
TGTGCCAGCAGTTGGCAGGGGGCGAACACTGAAGCTTTCTTT
CASSWQGANTEAFF
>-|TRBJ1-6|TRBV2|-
TGTGCCAGCACAACCAGACAGGCGACTTATTCACCCCTCCACTTT
CASTTRQATYSPLHF
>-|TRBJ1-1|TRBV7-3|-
TGTGCCAGCAGCTCCGAGCCAAACACTGAAGCTTTCTTT
CASSSEPNTEAFF
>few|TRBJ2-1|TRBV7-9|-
TGTGCCAGCAGCTCAGTATTGAGGCCCTCCTACAATGAGCAGTTCTTC
CASSSVLRPSYNEQFF
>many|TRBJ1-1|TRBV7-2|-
TGTGCCAGCAGACTTACGTTAAAAGATAACACTGAAGCTTTCTTT
CASRLTLKDNTEAFF
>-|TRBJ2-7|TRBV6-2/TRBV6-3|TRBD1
TGTGCCAGCAGCACCACGGGACAGGGGAACTACGAGCAGTACTTC
CASSTTGQGNYEQYF
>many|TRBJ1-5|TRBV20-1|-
TGCAGTGCTAGTCCAGAGCTACCTAATCAGCCCCAGCATTTT
CSASPELPNQPQHF
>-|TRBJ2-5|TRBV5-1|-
TGCGCCAGCAGCTCCGTCACACAAGAGACCCAGTACTTC
CASSSVTQETQYF
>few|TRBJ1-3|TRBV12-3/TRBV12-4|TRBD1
TGTGCCAGCAGTTTGACAGGGGTCGGAAACACCATATATTTT
CASSLTGVGNTIYF
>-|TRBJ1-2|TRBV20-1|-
TGCAGTGCTAGACAGACTAGTAACTATGGCTACACCTTC
CSARQTSNYGYTF
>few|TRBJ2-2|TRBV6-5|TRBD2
TGTGCCAGCAGTTACTCATACTTAGCGGGAGCGGGTTCGAAGGAGCTGTTTTTT
CASSYSYLAGAGSKELFF
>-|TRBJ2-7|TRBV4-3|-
TGCGCCAGCAGCCAGACGGTTGGCGGTAGCTCCTACGAGCAGTACTTC
CASSQTVGGSSYEQYF
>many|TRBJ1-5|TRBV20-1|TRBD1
TGCAGTGCTAGGGGACAGGCCTCCAATCAGCCCCAGCATTTT
CSARGQASNQPQHF
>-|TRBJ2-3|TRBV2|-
TGTGCCAGCGGGATCACAGATACGCAGTATTTT
CASGITDTQYF
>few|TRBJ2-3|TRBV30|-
TGTGCCTGGAGTGTAAACGACGGCACAGATACGCAGTATTTT
CAWSVNDGTDTQYF